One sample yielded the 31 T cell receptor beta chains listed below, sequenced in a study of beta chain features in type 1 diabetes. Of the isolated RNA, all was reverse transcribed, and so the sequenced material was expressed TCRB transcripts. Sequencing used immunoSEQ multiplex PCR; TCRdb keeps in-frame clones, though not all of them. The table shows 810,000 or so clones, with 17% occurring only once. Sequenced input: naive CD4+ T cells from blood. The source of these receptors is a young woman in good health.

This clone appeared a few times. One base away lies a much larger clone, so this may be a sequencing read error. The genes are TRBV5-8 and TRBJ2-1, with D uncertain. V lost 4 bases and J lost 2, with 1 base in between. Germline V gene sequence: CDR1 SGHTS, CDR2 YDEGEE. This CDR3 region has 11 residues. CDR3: CASSTYNEQFF. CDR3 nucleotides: TGTGCCAGCAGCACCTACAATGAGCAGTTCTTC.

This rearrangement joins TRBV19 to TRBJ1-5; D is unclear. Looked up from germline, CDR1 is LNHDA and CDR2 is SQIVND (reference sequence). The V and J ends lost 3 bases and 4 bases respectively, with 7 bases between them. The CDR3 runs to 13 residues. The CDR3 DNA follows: TGTGCCAGTAGTATTCGCCAAAATCAGCCCCAGCATTTT. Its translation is CASSIRQNQPQHF.

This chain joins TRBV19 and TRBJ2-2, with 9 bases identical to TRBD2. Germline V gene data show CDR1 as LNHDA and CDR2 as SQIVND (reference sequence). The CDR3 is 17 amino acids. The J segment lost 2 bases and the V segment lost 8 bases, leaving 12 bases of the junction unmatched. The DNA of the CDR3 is TGTGCCAGTTGGAAGACGCGGGGACTAGCAAACACCGGGGAGCTGTTTTTT. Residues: CASWKTRGLANTGELFF. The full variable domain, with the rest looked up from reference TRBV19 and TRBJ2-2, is DGGITQSPKYLFRKEGQNVTLSCEQNLNHDAMYWYRQDPGQGLRLIYYSQIVNDFQKGDIAEGYSVSREKKESFPLTVTSAQKNPTAFYLCASWKTRGLANTGELFFGEGSRLTVL.

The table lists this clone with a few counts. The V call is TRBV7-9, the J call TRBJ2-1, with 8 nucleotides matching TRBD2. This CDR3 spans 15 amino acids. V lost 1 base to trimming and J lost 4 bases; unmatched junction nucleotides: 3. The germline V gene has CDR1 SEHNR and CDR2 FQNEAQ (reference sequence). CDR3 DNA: TGTGCCAGCAGCTTAGGCTCGGGAGGGTACAATGAGCAGTTCTTC. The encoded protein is CASSLGSGGYNEQFF.

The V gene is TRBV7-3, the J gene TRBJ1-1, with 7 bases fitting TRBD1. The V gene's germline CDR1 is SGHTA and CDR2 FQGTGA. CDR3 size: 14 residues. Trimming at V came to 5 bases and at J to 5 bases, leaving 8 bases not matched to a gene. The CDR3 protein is CASSVQGRGTEAFF. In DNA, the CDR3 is TGTGCCAGCAGCGTACAGGGGAGAGGGACTGAAGCTTTCTTT.

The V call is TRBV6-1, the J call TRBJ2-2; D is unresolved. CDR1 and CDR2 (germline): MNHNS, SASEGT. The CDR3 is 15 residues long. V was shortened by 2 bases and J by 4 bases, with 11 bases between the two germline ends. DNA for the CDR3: TGTGCCAGCAGTGAAAGTGGCTACACCACCGGGGAGCTGTTTTTT. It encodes CASSESGYTTGELFF.

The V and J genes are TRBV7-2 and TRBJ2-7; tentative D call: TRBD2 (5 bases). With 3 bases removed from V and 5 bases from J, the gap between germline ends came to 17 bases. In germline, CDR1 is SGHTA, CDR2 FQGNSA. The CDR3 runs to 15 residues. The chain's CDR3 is CASSFQVRAFNEQYF. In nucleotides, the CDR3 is TGTGCCAGCAGCTTTCAAGTGAGGGCCTTCAACGAGCAGTACTTC.

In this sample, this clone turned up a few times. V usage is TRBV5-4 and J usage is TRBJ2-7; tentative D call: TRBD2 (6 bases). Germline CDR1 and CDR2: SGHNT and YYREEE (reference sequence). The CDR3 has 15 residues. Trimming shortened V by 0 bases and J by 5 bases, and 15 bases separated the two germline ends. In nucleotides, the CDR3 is TGTGCCAGCAGCTTGGATTCGGGGGACCTGAACGAGCAGTACTTC. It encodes CASSLDSGDLNEQYF.

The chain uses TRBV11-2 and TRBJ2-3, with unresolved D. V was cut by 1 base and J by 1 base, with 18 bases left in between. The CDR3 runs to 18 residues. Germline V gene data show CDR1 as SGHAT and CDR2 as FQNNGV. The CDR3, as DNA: TGTGCCAGCAGCTTAGGAGAGCCCTTTCAAGATGGCACAGATACGCAGTATTTT. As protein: CASSLGEPFQDGTDTQYF.

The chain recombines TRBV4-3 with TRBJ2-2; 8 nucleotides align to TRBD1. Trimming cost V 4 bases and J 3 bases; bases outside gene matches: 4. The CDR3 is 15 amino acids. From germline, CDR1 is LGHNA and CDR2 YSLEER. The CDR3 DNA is TGCGCCAGCAGCCGACAGGGGTTACACACCGGGGAGCTGTTTTTT. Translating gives CASSRQGLHTGELFF.

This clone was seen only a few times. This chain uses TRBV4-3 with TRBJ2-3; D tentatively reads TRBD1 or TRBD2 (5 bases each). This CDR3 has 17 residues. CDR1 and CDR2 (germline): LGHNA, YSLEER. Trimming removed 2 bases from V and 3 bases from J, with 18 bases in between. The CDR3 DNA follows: TGCGCCAGCAGCCAAAATGGGGCGCGGGTTAGAACAGATACGCAGTATTTT. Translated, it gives CASSQNGARVRTDTQYF.

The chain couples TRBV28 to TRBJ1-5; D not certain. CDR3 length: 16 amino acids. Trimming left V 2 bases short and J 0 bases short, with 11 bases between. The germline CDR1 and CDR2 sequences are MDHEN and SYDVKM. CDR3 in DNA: TGTGCCAGCAGTTTAGGTGGCAGGATTAGCAATCAGCCCCAGCATTTT. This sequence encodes CASSLGGRISNQPQHF.

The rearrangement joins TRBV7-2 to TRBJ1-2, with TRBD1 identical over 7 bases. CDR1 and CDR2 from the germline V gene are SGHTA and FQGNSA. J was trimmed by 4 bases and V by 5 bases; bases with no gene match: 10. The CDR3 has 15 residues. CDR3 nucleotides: TGTGCCAGCAGCCCCGGGACAGATAGATTCTATGGCTACACCTTC. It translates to CASSPGTDRFYGYTF.

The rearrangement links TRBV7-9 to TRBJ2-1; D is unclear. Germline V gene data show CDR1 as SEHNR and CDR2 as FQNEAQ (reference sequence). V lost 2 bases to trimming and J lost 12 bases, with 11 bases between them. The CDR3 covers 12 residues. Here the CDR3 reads CASSLNPVRQFF. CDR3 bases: TGTGCCAGCAGCTTAAACCCCGTGCGGCAGTTCTTC.

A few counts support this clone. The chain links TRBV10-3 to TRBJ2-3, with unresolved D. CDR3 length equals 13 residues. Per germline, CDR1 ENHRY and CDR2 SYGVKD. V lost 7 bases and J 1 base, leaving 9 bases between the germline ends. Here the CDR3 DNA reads TGTGCCATCACCGGAGAAGGCACAGATACGCAGTATTTT. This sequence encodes CAITGEGTDTQYF.

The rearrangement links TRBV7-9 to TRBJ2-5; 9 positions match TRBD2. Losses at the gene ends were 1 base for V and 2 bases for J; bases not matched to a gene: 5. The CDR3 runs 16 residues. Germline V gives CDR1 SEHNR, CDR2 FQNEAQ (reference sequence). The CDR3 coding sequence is TGTGCCAGCAGCTTAGTGGCGGGAGGGTCACAAGAGACCCAGTACTTC. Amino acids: CASSLVAGGSQETQYF.

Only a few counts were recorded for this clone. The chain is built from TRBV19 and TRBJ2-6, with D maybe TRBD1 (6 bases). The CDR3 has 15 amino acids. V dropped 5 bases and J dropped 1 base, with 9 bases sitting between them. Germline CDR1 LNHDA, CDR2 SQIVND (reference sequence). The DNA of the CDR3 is TGTGCCAGTAGTCACAGGGTGTCTGGGGCCAACGTCCTGACTTTC. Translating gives CASSHRVSGANVLTF.

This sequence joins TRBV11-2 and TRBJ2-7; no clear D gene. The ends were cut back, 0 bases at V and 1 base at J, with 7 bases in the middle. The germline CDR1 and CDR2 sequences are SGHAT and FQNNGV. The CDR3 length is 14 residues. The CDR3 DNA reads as TGTGCCAGCAGCTTAGACGTAGGATCCTACGAGCAGTACTTC. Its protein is CASSLDVGSYEQYF.

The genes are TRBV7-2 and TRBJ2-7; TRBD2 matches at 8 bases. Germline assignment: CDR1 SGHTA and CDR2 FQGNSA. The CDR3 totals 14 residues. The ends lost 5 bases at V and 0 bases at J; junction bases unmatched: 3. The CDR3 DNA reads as TGTGCCAGCAGCGCCACTAGCGGCTCCTACGAGCAGTACTTC. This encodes CASSATSGSYEQYF.

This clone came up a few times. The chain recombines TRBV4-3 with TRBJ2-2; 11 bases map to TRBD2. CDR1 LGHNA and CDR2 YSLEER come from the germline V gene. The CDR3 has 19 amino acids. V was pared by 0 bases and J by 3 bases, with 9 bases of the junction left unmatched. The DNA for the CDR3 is TGCGCCAGCAGCCAAGAATATTCCGGGACTAGCGGTTACACCGGGGAGCTGTTTTTT. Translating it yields CASSQEYSGTSGYTGELFF.

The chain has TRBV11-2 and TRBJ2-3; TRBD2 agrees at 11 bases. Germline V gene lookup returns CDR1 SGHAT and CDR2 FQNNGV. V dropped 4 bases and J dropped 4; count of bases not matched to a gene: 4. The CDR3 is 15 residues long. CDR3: CASSSRLAGSDTQYF. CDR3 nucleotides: TGTGCCAGCAGCTCTCGACTAGCGGGATCAGATACGCAGTATTTT.

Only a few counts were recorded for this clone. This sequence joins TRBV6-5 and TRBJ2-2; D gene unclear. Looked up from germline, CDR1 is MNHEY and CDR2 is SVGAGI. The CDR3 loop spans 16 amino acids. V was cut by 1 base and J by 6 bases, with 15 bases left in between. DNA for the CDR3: TGTGCCAGCAGTTACTGGGCGATCGGTAACGCCGGGGAGCTGTTTTTT. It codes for CASSYWAIGNAGELFF.

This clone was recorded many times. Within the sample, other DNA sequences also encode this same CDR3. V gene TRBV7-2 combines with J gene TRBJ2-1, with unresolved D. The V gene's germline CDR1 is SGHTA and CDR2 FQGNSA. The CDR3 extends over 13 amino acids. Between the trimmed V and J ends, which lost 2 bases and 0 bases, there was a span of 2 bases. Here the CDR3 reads CASSLSSYNEQFF. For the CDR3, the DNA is TGTGCCAGCAGCTTAAGCTCCTACAATGAGCAGTTCTTC.

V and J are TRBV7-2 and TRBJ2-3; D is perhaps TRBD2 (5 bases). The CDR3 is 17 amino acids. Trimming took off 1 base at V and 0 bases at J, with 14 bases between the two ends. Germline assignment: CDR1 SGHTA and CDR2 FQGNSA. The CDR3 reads CASSLVSGTPSTDTQYF. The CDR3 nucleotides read TGTGCCAGCAGCTTAGTGAGCGGAACACCTAGCACAGATACGCAGTATTTT.

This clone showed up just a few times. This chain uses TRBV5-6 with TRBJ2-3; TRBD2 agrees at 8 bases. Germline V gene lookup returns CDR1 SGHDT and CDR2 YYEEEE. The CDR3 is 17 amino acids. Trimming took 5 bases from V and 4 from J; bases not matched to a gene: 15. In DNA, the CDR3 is TGTGCCAGCAGACAGCTAGCGGGCGGTGCTCTCGCAGATACGCAGTATTTT. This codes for CASRQLAGGALADTQYF.

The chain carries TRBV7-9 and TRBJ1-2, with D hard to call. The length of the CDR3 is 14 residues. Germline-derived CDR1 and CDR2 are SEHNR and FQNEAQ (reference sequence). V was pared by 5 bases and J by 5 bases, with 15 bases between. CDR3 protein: CASSRNTDHYGYTF. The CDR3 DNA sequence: TGTGCCAGCAGCCGAAACACGGACCATTATGGCTACACCTTC.

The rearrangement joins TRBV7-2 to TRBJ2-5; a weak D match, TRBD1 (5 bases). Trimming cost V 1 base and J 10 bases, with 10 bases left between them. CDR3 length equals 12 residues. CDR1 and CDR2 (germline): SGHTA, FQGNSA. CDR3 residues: CASSLGRGSQYF. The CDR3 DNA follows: TGTGCCAGCAGCTTAGGAAGGGGCAGCCAGTACTTC.

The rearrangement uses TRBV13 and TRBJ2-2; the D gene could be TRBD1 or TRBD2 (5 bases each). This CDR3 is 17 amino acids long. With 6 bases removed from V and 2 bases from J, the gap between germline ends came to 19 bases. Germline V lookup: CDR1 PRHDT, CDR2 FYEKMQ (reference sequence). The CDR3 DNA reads TGTGCCAGCAGACGTGGGTTCGGGGCAGCAAACACCGGGGAGCTGTTTTTT. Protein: CASRRGFGAANTGELFF.

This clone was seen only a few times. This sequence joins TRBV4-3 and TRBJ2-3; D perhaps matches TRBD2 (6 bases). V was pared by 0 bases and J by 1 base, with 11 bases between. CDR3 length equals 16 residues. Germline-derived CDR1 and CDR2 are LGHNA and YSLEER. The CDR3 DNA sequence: TGCGCCAGCAGCCAAGATCGCGGGATTGGCACAGATACGCAGTATTTT. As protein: CASSQDRGIGTDTQYF.

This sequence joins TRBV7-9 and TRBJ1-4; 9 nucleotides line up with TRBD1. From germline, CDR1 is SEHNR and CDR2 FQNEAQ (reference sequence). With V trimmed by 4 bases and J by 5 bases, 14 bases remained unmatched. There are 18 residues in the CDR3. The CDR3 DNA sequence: TGTGCCAGCAGCTGGGGACAGGGTTTAGTCTCTTGGAATGAAAAACTGTTTTTT. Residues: CASSWGQGLVSWNEKLFF.

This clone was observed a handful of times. The CDR3 nucleotides read TGTGCCAGCAGCTTATGGACTAGCGGGACGAACTTGGAGACCCAGTACTTC. Amino acids: CASSLWTSGTNLETQYF. V gene TRBV7-6 combines with J gene TRBJ2-5, with 12 bases aligning to TRBD2. CDR3 length: 17 amino acids. CDR1 SGHVS and CDR2 FNYEAQ come from the germline V gene. V lost 2 bases, J lost 5 bases, and 9 bases stayed unmatched. The complete variable domain, with remaining parts taken from reference TRBV7-6 and TRBJ2-5, reads GAGVSQSPRYKVTKRGQDVALRCDPISGHVSLYWYRQALGQGPEFLTYFNYEAQQDKSGLPNDRFSAERPEGSISTLTIQRTEQRDSAMYRCASSLWTSGTNLETQYFGPGTRLLVL.